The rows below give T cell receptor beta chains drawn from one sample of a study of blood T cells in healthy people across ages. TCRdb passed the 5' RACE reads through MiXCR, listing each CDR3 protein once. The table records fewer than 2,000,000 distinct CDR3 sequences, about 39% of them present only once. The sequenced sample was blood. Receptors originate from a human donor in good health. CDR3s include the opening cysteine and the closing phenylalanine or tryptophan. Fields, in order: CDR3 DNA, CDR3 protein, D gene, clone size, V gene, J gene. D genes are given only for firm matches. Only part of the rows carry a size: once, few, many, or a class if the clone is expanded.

DNA: TGTGCCAGCAGCTCAGCGGGACAGCAGTTCTTC
CDR3: CASSSAGQQFF
D: TRBD2
size: .
V: TRBV7-9
J: TRBJ2-1

DNA: TGCGCCAGCAGCGTTAGCGGGGGGTACAATGAGCAGTTCTTC
CDR3: CASSVSGGYNEQFF
D: TRBD2
size: many
V: TRBV9
J: TRBJ2-1

DNA: TGTGCCATCAGTGAGGGACAGGGCGCCTCCTACGAGCAGTACTTC
CDR3: CAISEGQGASYEQYF
D: TRBD1
size: few
V: TRBV10-3
J: TRBJ2-7

DNA: TGTGCTAGTGGTTTGTATGATAAGGGGGGCTTGTTGACTAATGAAAAACTGTTTTTT
CDR3: CASGLYDKGGLLTNEKLFF
D: .
size: .
V: TRBV12-5
J: TRBJ1-4

DNA: TGTGCCAGCAGGTACGCCGGGACTTATTACCAAGAGACCCAGTACTTC
CDR3: CASRYAGTYYQETQYF
D: .
size: .
V: TRBV2
J: TRBJ2-5

DNA: TGTGCCAGCAGCCAAAGTAGTGGTCTGGGACAGGGAACGGCCTATGGCTACACCTTC
CDR3: CASSQSSGLGQGTAYGYTF
D: TRBD1
size: .
V: TRBV14
J: TRBJ1-2

DNA: TGTGCCAGCAGCTCTCGGAGGGGGGCCGGGAACACTGAAGCTTTCTTT
CDR3: CASSSRRGAGNTEAFF
D: .
size: few
V: TRBV7-2
J: TRBJ1-1

DNA: TGTACCAGCAGCGTACGAGTTGGGTCCGATACGCAGTATTTT
CDR3: CTSSVRVGSDTQYF
D: .
size: .
V: TRBV7-2
J: TRBJ2-3

DNA: TGTGCCAGCAGTTATTATACAGGATATGGCTACACCTTC
CDR3: CASSYYTGYGYTF
D: .
size: few
V: TRBV6-5
J: TRBJ1-2

DNA: TGCAGCGTTGGGCTGTGGACTAGCGGGGGTGGTGAGCAGTTCTTC
CDR3: CSVGLWTSGGGEQFF
D: TRBD2
size: few
V: TRBV29-1
J: TRBJ2-1

DNA: TGTGCCAGCAGCACCGGGGGAGAAGGGACGCAGTATTTT
CDR3: CASSTGGEGTQYF
D: .
size: few
V: TRBV7-2
J: TRBJ2-3

DNA: TGCGCCAGCAGCCCCCAGCGGGGGCAGCGTACGCAGTATTTT
CDR3: CASSPQRGQRTQYF
D: TRBD2
size: few
V: TRBV4-1
J: TRBJ2-3

DNA: TGTGCCAGCAGCTCCACGGGAGTTTACGAGCAGTACTTC
CDR3: CASSSTGVYEQYF
D: .
size: many
V: TRBV5-1
J: TRBJ2-7

DNA: TGTGCCAGCAGTTTCTACGGGGGGCCCAATGAGCAGTTCTTC
CDR3: CASSFYGGPNEQFF
D: .
size: .
V: TRBV12-3/TRBV12-4
J: TRBJ2-1

DNA: TGTGCCAGTAGTACCCAGACAGGATGGGTTGACGAGCAGTACTTC
CDR3: CASSTQTGWVDEQYF
D: .
size: .
V: TRBV19
J: TRBJ2-7

DNA: TGCGCCAGCAGCTTCCTTTCCGGAGCCGATTACTACACCTTC
CDR3: CASSFLSGADYYTF
D: .
size: few
V: TRBV5-1
J: TRBJ1-2

DNA: TGCAGCGTTGAAGAGACAGGTAATGAGCAGTTCTTC
CDR3: CSVEETGNEQFF
D: .
size: .
V: TRBV29-1
J: TRBJ2-1

DNA: TGTGCCAGCAGCTCCGCCGGGACAGGGTTCCGCGAGCAGTACTTC
CDR3: CASSSAGTGFREQYF
D: TRBD1
size: few
V: TRBV28
J: TRBJ2-7

DNA: TGCAGTGCTATCAGGGGGCTAGCGGGGGGTCGAAATGAGCAGTTCTTC
CDR3: CSAIRGLAGGRNEQFF
D: TRBD2
size: .
V: TRBV20-1
J: TRBJ2-1

DNA: TGTGCCAGCAGTTCGGACAGACGAGGGCGGCCCCTCCACTTT
CDR3: CASSSDRRGRPLHF
D: .
size: few
V: TRBV12-3/TRBV12-4
J: TRBJ1-6

DNA: TGTGCCAGCAGTCCGTTCGGGAGGAACTATGGCTACACCTTC
CDR3: CASSPFGRNYGYTF
D: .
size: .
V: TRBV28
J: TRBJ1-2

DNA: TGCAGTGCTCACGAGACAGGGGGCGCAGAGACCCAGTACTTC
CDR3: CSAHETGGAETQYF
D: TRBD1
size: .
V: TRBV20-1
J: TRBJ2-5

DNA: TGCGCCAGCAGCTTGGATCTCGTCCGGGGACAGCACTATGGCTACACCTTC
CDR3: CASSLDLVRGQHYGYTF
D: TRBD1
size: .
V: TRBV5-1
J: TRBJ1-2

DNA: TGTGCCAGCAGCTGGACAGGGAAGGTTTCCGGGAGCTATGGCTACACCTTC
CDR3: CASSWTGKVSGSYGYTF
D: TRBD1
size: .
V: TRBV11-2
J: TRBJ1-2

DNA: TGTGCCAGCAGCTTAGTGGTATTCGGCTACGAGCAGTACTTC
CDR3: CASSLVVFGYEQYF
D: .
size: .
V: TRBV7-2
J: TRBJ2-7

DNA: TGTGCCAGCAGTTTCGGACAGGGATACTATGGCTGCACCTTC
CDR3: CASSFGQGYYGCTF
D: TRBD1
size: .
V: TRBV2
J: TRBJ1-2

DNA: TGCAGCGTTGAAAAACAAGAGACCCAGTTCTTC
CDR3: CSVEKQETQFF
D: .
size: .
V: TRBV29-1
J: TRBJ2-1

DNA: TGTGCCAGCGCCGGACAGGGGGCATCCGGGGAGCTGTTTTTT
CDR3: CASAGQGASGELFF
D: TRBD1
size: .
V: TRBV6-5
J: TRBJ2-2

DNA: TGCGCCAGCAGCTTTGGGGACAGGGGTCGTTCCGGGGAGCTGTTTTTT
CDR3: CASSFGDRGRSGELFF
D: TRBD1
size: .
V: TRBV5-1
J: TRBJ2-2

DNA: TGCGCCAGTAGCTTGGAGCGACAGGTTAACTATGGCTACACCTTC
CDR3: CASSLERQVNYGYTF
D: .
size: few
V: TRBV5-1
J: TRBJ1-2

DNA: TGCAGTGCTAACCTCGACACCCAGGATGAGCAGTTCTTC
CDR3: CSANLDTQDEQFF
D: .
size: .
V: TRBV20-1
J: TRBJ2-1

DNA: TGCAGTGCTAGAGATCAACAGGTAGATGAAGCTTTCTTT
CDR3: CSARDQQVDEAFF
D: .
size: few
V: TRBV20-1
J: TRBJ1-1

DNA: TGTGCCAGCACCGGGTCTTCTAACACTGAAGCTTTCTTT
CDR3: CASTGSSNTEAFF
D: .
size: .
V: TRBV12-3/TRBV12-4
J: TRBJ1-1

DNA: TGTGCCAGCAGTTACGAAGGACCGACCTACGAGCAGTACTTC
CDR3: CASSYEGPTYEQYF
D: .
size: few
V: TRBV6-6
J: TRBJ2-7

DNA: TGTGCCAGCTCACCGACTTTGGAATTGTCCTACAATGAGCAGTTCTTC
CDR3: CASSPTLELSYNEQFF
D: .
size: few
V: TRBV18
J: TRBJ2-1

DNA: TGCAGCGCTGTGGGAGGGATAGGGGAGCAGTACTTC
CDR3: CSAVGGIGEQYF
D: TRBD2
size: .
V: TRBV29-1
J: TRBJ2-7

DNA: TGTGCCAGCAGCTACAGGGGTATAACCTACGAGCAGTACTTC
CDR3: CASSYRGITYEQYF
D: TRBD1
size: .
V: TRBV27
J: TRBJ2-7

DNA: TGTGCCAGCAGTTATTCTATGACAGCCTCCTACGAGCAGTACTTC
CDR3: CASSYSMTASYEQYF
D: .
size: .
V: TRBV6-6
J: TRBJ2-7

DNA: TGCGCCAGCAGCGTTGTGGGGGGCGGAGGCTACACCTTC
CDR3: CASSVVGGGGYTF
D: .
size: .
V: TRBV5-1
J: TRBJ1-2

DNA: TGTGCCAGTTTTAGGACAAAAAACACCTACGAGCAGTACTTC
CDR3: CASFRTKNTYEQYF
D: .
size: .
V: TRBV6-5
J: TRBJ2-7

DNA: TGTGCCAGCAGCCAAACAGAACTGAACACTGAAGCTTTCTTT
CDR3: CASSQTELNTEAFF
D: .
size: .
V: TRBV12-3/TRBV12-4
J: TRBJ1-1

DNA: TGTGCCTTCAGATCAGACAGGGCAGAGACCCAGTACTTC
CDR3: CAFRSDRAETQYF
D: TRBD1
size: .
V: TRBV10-3
J: TRBJ2-5

DNA: TGTGCCAGCAGGCCCACCGGGGGGGGAGAGACCGGGGAGCTGTTTTTT
CDR3: CASRPTGGGETGELFF
D: TRBD2
size: once
V: TRBV28
J: TRBJ2-2

DNA: TGTGCCAGCAGCTCCAACCCCCTTTATCAACCCCAGCATTTT
CDR3: CASSSNPLYQPQHF
D: .
size: .
V: TRBV5-8
J: TRBJ1-5

DNA: TGCGCCAGCAGCCGTCGACAGGGACCATACAATGAGCAGTTCTTC
CDR3: CASSRRQGPYNEQFF
D: TRBD1
size: .
V: TRBV4-3
J: TRBJ2-1

DNA: TGCAGTGCTGCGAGTTCGGCAGGGGATTCCTCCGAGCAGTACTTC
CDR3: CSAASSAGDSSEQYF
D: .
size: .
V: TRBV20-1
J: TRBJ2-7

DNA: TGTGCCAGCAGCTTTACTGGCCAGCGGATACACGAGCAGTACTTC
CDR3: CASSFTGQRIHEQYF
D: .
size: .
V: TRBV6-5
J: TRBJ2-7

DNA: TGTGCCACCAGTGATTCCGGACAGGGAGGAACCGGGGAGCTGTTTTTT
CDR3: CATSDSGQGGTGELFF
D: TRBD1
size: .
V: TRBV24-1
J: TRBJ2-2

DNA: TGTGGTGCGGGACAGGGGGACTATGGCTACACCTTC
CDR3: CGAGQGDYGYTF
D: TRBD1
size: few
V: TRBV10-3
J: TRBJ1-2

DNA: TGTGCCAGCAGTGTATTTGATGAGCAGTTCTTC
CDR3: CASSVFDEQFF
D: .
size: many
V: TRBV2
J: TRBJ2-1

DNA: TGCAGTGCTAGAATGGGGGGAGGGCGAGAGACCCAGTACTTC
CDR3: CSARMGGGRETQYF
D: TRBD2
size: .
V: TRBV20-1
J: TRBJ2-5

DNA: TGTGCCAGCAGTCGGGACATGGGCTATGGCTACACCTTC
CDR3: CASSRDMGYGYTF
D: .
size: .
V: TRBV6-2/TRBV6-3
J: TRBJ1-2

DNA: TGCGCCAGCAGCCAAGCCCAGACGACAGGCCTACTCTATGGCTACACCTTC
CDR3: CASSQAQTTGLLYGYTF
D: .
size: few
V: TRBV4-1
J: TRBJ1-2

DNA: TGTGCCAGCAGCTTAGGAGAGGGTTTTGAGCAGTTCTTC
CDR3: CASSLGEGFEQFF
D: .
size: .
V: TRBV7-2
J: TRBJ2-1

DNA: TGTGCCAGCAGTGAAGGACAGGGGTGGTTCGATGAGCAGTTCTTC
CDR3: CASSEGQGWFDEQFF
D: TRBD1
size: few
V: TRBV2
J: TRBJ2-1